Reported below is one T cell receptor beta chain. The CDR3 extends over 14 amino acids. V lost 3 bases and J 5 bases, leaving 13 bases between the germline ends. CDR1 is SGDLS, CDR2 YYNGEE, per germline. Participants came from some 23 US areas, aged roughly 18 to 89 years. The source of the sample is a study of blood T cell repertoires in COVID-19. Sequencing was performed with immunoSEQ multiplex PCR; in TCRdb, only in-frame clones are kept and a portion is missing. The sample lists 180,000 or so clones; around 80% were seen once. The receptor's source is an older woman who had recovered from COVID-19. The chain recombines TRBV9 with TRBJ2-3; D remains ambiguous. Sequenced: PBMCs or T cells enriched from blood (not recorded which). The CDR3 DNA reads as TGTGCCAGCAGCGACTCGCCCAGCGAAGATACGCAGTATTTT. Translated, it gives CASSDSPSEDTQYF.